A selection of T cell receptor beta chains follows, all from one sample in a study of radiotherapy plus CTLA-4 blockade in lung cancer. The table came from immunoSEQ multiplex PCR; TCRdb's copy has only in-frame clones and leaves some out. The profile covers some 30,000 clones, with roughly 70% appearing a single time and about 14% taken by the ten largest. The sample consisted of peripheral blood, taken from a patient treated with radiotherapy plus ipilimumab. The receptors shown here come from a human donor with non-small cell lung cancer that progressed on radiotherapy plus ipilimumab. Each CDR3 is given with its conserved first and last residue. The order of the fields is J gene, D gene, clone size, V gene, CDR3 protein, CDR3 DNA. A D gene is named only where the DNA matches it firmly. Rows give clone size only sometimes, using once, few, many, or a class for an expanded clone.

TRBJ2-5 - once TRBV6-1 CASSETPSETQYF TGTGCCAGCAGTGAAACCCCCAGCGAGACCCAGTACTTC
TRBJ2-7 - once TRBV7-8 CASSLGTYEQYF TGTGCCAGCAGCCTAGGGACCTACGAGCAGTACTTC
TRBJ1-1 TRBD1 few TRBV7-3 CASSLNGGGQGPNTEAFF TGTGCCAGCAGCTTAAATGGGGGCGGACAGGGACCGAACACTGAAGCTTTCTTT
TRBJ2-5 TRBD2 - TRBV19 CASERIAGSQETQYF TGTGCCAGTGAAAGGATAGCGGGGTCCCAAGAGACCCAGTACTTC
TRBJ1-5 - - TRBV28 CASGGRGSGLSNQPQHF TGTGCCAGCGGAGGCAGGGGCTCAGGTTTGAGCAATCAGCCCCAGCATTTT
TRBJ2-5 TRBD1 - TRBV7-9 CASSPGQGYDETQYF TGTGCCAGCAGCCCGGGACAGGGCTACGACGAGACCCAGTACTTC
TRBJ1-1 - - TRBV4-2 CASRPQEGTEAFF TGTGCCAGCAGACCTCAGGAGGGCACTGAAGCTTTCTTT
TRBJ2-2 TRBD2 once TRBV7-2 CASSFLAGANTGELFF TGTGCCAGCAGCTTTTTAGCGGGCGCGAACACCGGGGAGCTGTTTTTT
TRBJ2-7 TRBD2 - TRBV7-9 CASSLDGAGGYEQYF TGTGCCAGCAGCTTAGATGGAGCGGGAGGCTACGAGCAGTACTTC
TRBJ2-3 - - TRBV5-1 CASSHEVQGQYF TGCGCCAGCAGCCACGAGGTCCAGGGGCAGTATTTT
TRBJ1-1 - few TRBV27 CASSLSWGNTEAFF TGTGCCAGCAGTTTGAGCTGGGGGAACACTGAAGCTTTCTTT
TRBJ1-2 - - TRBV6-5 CASSESDRNYGYTF TGTGCCAGCAGTGAATCCGACAGAAACTATGGCTACACCTTC
TRBJ2-5 - - TRBV28 CASSSQRREQYF TGTGCCAGCAGTTCCCAACGCCGGGAGCAGTACTTC
TRBJ2-7 TRBD1 - TRBV14 CASSVGTGVYEQYF TGTGCCAGCAGCGTAGGGACAGGGGTTTACGAGCAGTACTTC
TRBJ2-1 - few TRBV6-6 CASSSDVATEQFF TGTGCCAGCAGTTCTGATGTTGCGACTGAGCAGTTCTTC
TRBJ1-1 - few TRBV6-5 CASSYGGLMNTEAFF TGTGCCAGCAGTTACGGGGGCCTCATGAACACTGAAGCTTTCTTT
TRBJ2-7 - - TRBV5-4 CASSSRLGNEQYF TGTGCCAGCAGCTCCCGGCTAGGGAACGAGCAGTACTTC
TRBJ1-2 - - TRBV15 CATSRESKGSGYTF TGTGCCACCAGCAGAGAATCGAAGGGCAGCGGCTACACCTTC
TRBJ2-1 - - TRBV12-5 CASADGDTSYNEQFF TGTGCTAGTGCCGATGGGGACACCTCCTACAATGAGCAGTTCTTC
TRBJ1-4 - - TRBV18 CASSPPGGNEKLFF TGTGCCAGCTCACCCCCCGGGGGGAATGAAAAACTGTTTTTT
TRBJ2-3 - - TRBV5-1 CARNGGAGDTQYF TGCGCCAGAAACGGGGGCGCTGGAGATACGCAGTATTTT
TRBJ2-2 TRBD1 - TRBV30 CAWGQGFGDTGELFF TGTGCCTGGGGACAGGGTTTTGGGGACACCGGGGAGCTGTTTTTT
TRBJ2-1 TRBD1 - TRBV7-9 CASSPPGQGFSYNEQFF TGTGCCAGCAGCCCACCAGGACAGGGGTTTTCCTACAATGAGCAGTTCTTC
TRBJ2-4 TRBD1 - TRBV4-1 CASSQDDRTGFLAKNIQYF TGCGCCAGCAGCCAAGATGATAGGACAGGGTTCCTAGCCAAAAACATTCAGTACTTC